This TCR beta chain stems from a study of T cells after yellow fever vaccination. This clonotype was recorded a few times. The CDR3 spans 13 residues. Germline V gene sequence: CDR1 SGHRS, CDR2 YFSETQ. The trim removed 0 bases at V and 7 bases at J, leaving 3 bases unmatched. TCRdb reanalysed the 5' RACE reads using MiXCR and keeps one entry per CDR3 protein. The sample has hundreds of thousands of distinct CDR3 sequences, approximately 12% seen once. The clonotype originates from a young man who received the YFV17D yellow fever vaccine. The rearrangement uses TRBV5-1 and TRBJ1-2; 7 positions match TRBD1. The specimen comprised CD4+ T cells sorted from PBMCs, sampled 15 days after the yellow fever booster vaccination. The CDR3, as DNA: TGCGCCAGCAGCTTGGAGACAGGGAGTGGCTACACCTTC. Its protein is CASSLETGSGYTF.